The T cell receptor (beta chain) under discussion was sequenced for a study of cytomegalovirus exposure and HLA in healthy donors. Looked up from germline, CDR1 is SGHTA and CDR2 is FQGNSA. With 1 base clipped from V and 7 bases from J, the junction kept 7 bases outside the gene matches. The CDR3 is 15 residues long. A word on this clone: Its matching antigen is unknown.

The study's findings and limits: Highly shared variants forming one cluster were likely a sequencing artifact. V- and J-gene trimming in TCR beta was tied to a missense DCLRE1C variant by an analysis performed later. Common viral pathogens were later found to be apparently linked to several of the most significant clusters.

PCR involved 60 Vbeta and 13 Jbeta primers. Sequenced by immunoSEQ multiplex PCR; TCRdb stores in-frame clones only, minus some. Of about 170,000 clones in the sample, around 81% were seen once. When sampled, the donors appeared nominally healthy, though they likely had unrecorded immune exposures. The source is a woman in her twenties or thirties in good health and CMV-seropositive. Sequencing was done on a sample of PBMCs. The V call is TRBV7-2, the J call TRBJ1-3; 7 bases fit TRBD1. The CDR3 loop is CASSLVTGERNTIYF. The CDR3 DNA follows: TGTGCCAGCAGCTTAGTTACAGGGGAGAGGAACACCATATATTTT.